This paragraph covers one TCR beta chain sequence. This entry is derived from a study of control samples from healthy donors and cancer patients. The CDR3 spans 13 residues. V lost 3 bases and J 4 bases, leaving 10 bases between the germline ends. Libraries were prepared by immunoSEQ multiplex PCR; TCRdb keeps only in-frame clonotypes and omits some of them. This sample has about 94,000 clones, with approximately 90% found just once. The V and J genes are TRBV12-3 or TRBV12-4 and TRBJ2-7; D remains unclear. The sample taken for sequencing was blood. This clonotype originated in a woman younger than 35 in good health. The CDR3 is CASSFFGRYEQYF. The DNA for the CDR3 is TGTGCCAGCAGTTTTTTTGGGCGTTACGAGCAGTACTTC.